The 9 T cell receptor beta chains given below trace back to one sample, sequenced in a study of T cell responses to AZD1222 COVID-19 vaccine (dated by TCRdb to the early 2020s). The library was built by means of the immunoSEQ multiplex PCR assay. This immuneACCESS table, as held by TCRdb, lists in-frame sequences with V and J called but not all clones. Of the missing ones, under half trace to an unresolved V gene in checked studies; the others have no known cause. The sample has some 140,000 clones on record, roughly 90% of them singletons. The ten largest account for roughly 3.1% of the sample. The sample's time point label, decoded: baseline before first vaccination. Here the sequenced sample was peripheral blood, taken on day 0 of AZD1222 vaccination. These receptor sequences come from an adult in good health.

This clone was counted between two and nine times. Other DNA sequences in this specimen translate into the identical CDR3. The chain recombines TRBV30 with TRBJ1-2; D is unresolved. Trimming cost V 3 bases and J 2 bases, with 7 bases left between them. Germline assignment: CDR1 GTSNPN and CDR2 SVGIG (reference sequence). CDR3 size: 12 residues. The CDR3 bases are TGTGCCTGGAGGGGCGGGAACTATGGCTACACCTTC. Protein product: CAWRGGNYGYTF.

The V call is TRBV7-6, the J call TRBJ1-3, with TRBD1 identical over 8 bases. CDR1 is SGHVS, CDR2 FNYEAQ, per germline. This CDR3 has 16 amino acids. Trimming at V came to 2 bases and at J to 0 bases, leaving 3 bases not matched to a gene. Here the CDR3 reads CASSLRGQASGNTIYF. As DNA, the CDR3 is TGTGCCAGCAGCTTAAGGGGACAGGCCTCTGGAAACACCATATATTTT. Filled out from reference TRBV7-6 and TRBJ1-3, the complete variable domain reads GAGVSQSPRYKVTKRGQDVALRCDPISGHVSLYWYRQALGQGPEFLTYFNYEAQQDKSGLPNDRFSAERPEGSISTLTIQRTEQRDSAMYRCASSLRGQASGNTIYFGEGSWLTVV.

The chain combines TRBV24-1 with TRBJ2-3, with 10 bases that match TRBD2. V gave up 5 bases and J gave up 6 bases; unmatched junction bases: 7. Germline V gene sequence: CDR1 KGHDR, CDR2 SFDVKD. The CDR3 has 15 amino acids. For the CDR3, the DNA is TGTGCCACCAGTGGGACTAGCGGTACGTTGGATACGCAGTATTTT. Translating gives CATSGTSGTLDTQYF.

The rearrangement uses TRBV29-1 and TRBJ2-2; D gene uncertain. V was pared by 4 bases and J by 0 bases, with 9 bases between. Germline CDR1 SQVTM, CDR2 ANQGSEA. The CDR3 totals 14 residues. The CDR3 sequence is CSVGGAANTGELFF. DNA for the CDR3: TGCAGCGTTGGAGGCGCAGCGAACACCGGGGAGCTGTTTTTT.

CDR3 sequence reads: CASTPGQGTYGYTF. The CDR3 nucleotides are TGTGCCAGTACCCCGGGACAGGGGACTTATGGCTACACCTTC. This chain uses TRBV19 with TRBJ1-2; 10 bases agree with TRBD1. The length of the CDR3 is 14 residues. Germline V gene lookup returns CDR1 LNHDA and CDR2 SQIVND (reference sequence). Germline trimming cut 7 bases from V and 5 bases from J; bases unmatched to any gene: 7.

This chain joins TRBV27 and TRBJ2-5; 14 nucleotides line up with TRBD2. Per the germline V gene, CDR1 is MNHEY and CDR2 is SMNVEV (reference sequence). This CDR3 region has 17 residues. J lost 5 bases, V lost 3 bases, and 8 bases had no gene match. CDR3: CASSFLGLAGGRETQYF. The CDR3 region has the DNA TGTGCCAGCAGTTTCCTCGGACTAGCGGGAGGCCGGGAGACCCAGTACTTC.

The CDR3 spells CASRGGTASTDTQYF. The CDR3 DNA sequence: TGTGCCAGCAGGGGAGGGACAGCAAGCACAGATACGCAGTATTTT. V usage is TRBV6-5 and J usage is TRBJ2-3, with D perhaps given as TRBD1 or TRBD2 (7 bases each). Trimming shortened V by 6 bases and J by 0 bases, and 13 bases separated the two germline ends. The CDR3 totals 15 residues. Germline V gene lookup returns CDR1 MNHEY and CDR2 SVGAGI.

The chain joins TRBV6-5 to TRBJ2-7, with a tentative D call TRBD2 (5 bases). Germline V gene sequence: CDR1 MNHEY, CDR2 SVGAGI. The CDR3 length is 14 residues. The V end lost 0 bases, the J end lost 7 bases, and 13 bases lay between the germline ends. This CDR3 reads CASSYSRGLGEQYF. Written as DNA, the CDR3 is TGTGCCAGCAGTTACTCGCGAGGGTTGGGTGAGCAGTACTTC.

Comments on this clone: No conserved phenylalanine or tryptophan is present at the end of the CDR3, so a read error is the likely explanation. It is unclear where the CDR3 begins or ends on the DNA, so no DNA is shown, and the CDR3 is as TCRdb lists it. The V gene is TRBV13, the J gene TRBJ1-1; TRBD1, the table's D call, lacks a check against the DNA. Germline assignment: CDR1 PRHDT and CDR2 FYEKMQ (reference sequence). Inclusive of both ends, the CDR3 amounts to 11 amino acids. Here the CDR3 reads CASSTHREEKV.